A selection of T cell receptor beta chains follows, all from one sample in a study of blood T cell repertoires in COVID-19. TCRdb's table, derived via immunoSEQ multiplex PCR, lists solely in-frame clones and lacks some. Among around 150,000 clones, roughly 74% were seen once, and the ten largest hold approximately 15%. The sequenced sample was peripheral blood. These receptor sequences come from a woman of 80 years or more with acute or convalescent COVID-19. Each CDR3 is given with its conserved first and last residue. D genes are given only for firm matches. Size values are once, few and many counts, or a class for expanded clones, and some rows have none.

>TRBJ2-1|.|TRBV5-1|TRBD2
TGCGCCAGCAGAGCTCCGGGACTAGCGGGAATCAATGAGCAGTTCTTC
CASRAPGLAGINEQFF
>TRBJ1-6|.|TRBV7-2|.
TGTGCCAGCAGCTTGAAGGGGAGGAATTCACCCCTCCACTTT
CASSLKGRNSPLHF
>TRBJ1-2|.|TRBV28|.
TGTGCCAGTACAGCTAACTATGGCTACACCTTC
CASTANYGYTF
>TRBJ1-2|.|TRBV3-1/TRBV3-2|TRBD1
TGTGCCAGCAGCCCGTACAGGGGGCAGGACTATGGCTACACCTTC
CASSPYRGQDYGYTF
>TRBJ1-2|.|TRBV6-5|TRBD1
TGTGCCAGCAGTCGACAGGGGGACGGCTACACCTTC
CASSRQGDGYTF
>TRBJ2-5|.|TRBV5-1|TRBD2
TGCGCCAGCAGCTTGCCTCCGGGACTAGGCATCGAGACCCAGTACTTC
CASSLPPGLGIETQYF
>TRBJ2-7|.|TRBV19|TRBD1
TGTGCCAGTAGTTCTCCGGGACAGAGTACCTACGAGCAGTACTTC
CASSSPGQSTYEQYF
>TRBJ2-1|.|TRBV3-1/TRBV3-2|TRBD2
TGTGCCAGCAGCCTGGGTCTAGCGGGGGGCTACAATGAGCAGTTCTTC
CASSLGLAGGYNEQFF
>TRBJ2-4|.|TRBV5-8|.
TGTGCCAGCTCCCGACAGAATAGCTACATTCAGTACTTC
CASSRQNSYIQYF
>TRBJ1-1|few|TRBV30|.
TGTGCCTGGAGTAGGAGGGTGGCTGCTTTCTTT
CAWSRRVAAFF
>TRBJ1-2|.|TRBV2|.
TGTGCCAGCAGGGCCTCGAGGAGGGGTAATGGCTACACCTTC
CASRASRRGNGYTF
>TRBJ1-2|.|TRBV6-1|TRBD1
TGTGCGGTCGTCGGGACAGCGGCCCAAGGTGGCTACACCTTC
CAVVGTAAQGGYTF
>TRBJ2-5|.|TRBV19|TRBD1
TGTGCCAGTAGTGTCGGGACAGGGACTTCGGAGACCCAGTACTTC
CASSVGTGTSETQYF
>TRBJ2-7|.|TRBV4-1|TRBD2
TGCGCCAGCAGCCAACACGGGACTAGCGGGTACTCCTACGAGCAGTACTTC
CASSQHGTSGYSYEQYF
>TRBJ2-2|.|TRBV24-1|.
TGTGCCACCAGTGATTTGGAATCCTCGGACACCGGGGAGCTGTTTTTT
CATSDLESSDTGELFF
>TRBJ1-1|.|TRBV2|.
TGTGCCGGCGGGGGGGTGGCTGAAGCTTTCTTT
CAGGGVAEAFF
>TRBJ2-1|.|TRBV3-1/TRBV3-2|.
TGTGCCAGCTCCCCCTTAGGTGGCGGTGAAAATGAGCAGTTCTTC
CASSPLGGGENEQFF
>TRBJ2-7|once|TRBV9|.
TGTGCCAGCAGCGTGACAGATACCACCTACGAGCAGTACTTC
CASSVTDTTYEQYF
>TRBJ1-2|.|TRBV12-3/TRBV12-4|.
TGTGCCAGCAGTTTACAGGGGTATGGCTACACCTTC
CASSLQGYGYTF
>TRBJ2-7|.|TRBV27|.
TGTGCCAGCAGTAATTCTTTTAGCGGACCCTACGAGCAGTACTTC
CASSNSFSGPYEQYF
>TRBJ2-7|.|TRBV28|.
TGTGCCAGCAGTGGCCCACATCATTACGAGCAGTACTTC
CASSGPHHYEQYF
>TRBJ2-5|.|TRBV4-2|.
TGTGCCAGCAGCCAAGCTTCGGGACAAAAAGAGACCCAGTACTTC
CASSQASGQKETQYF
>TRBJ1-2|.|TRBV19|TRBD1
TGTGCCAGTAGTATAGTCGGGACAGGGTATGGCTACACCTTC
CASSIVGTGYGYTF
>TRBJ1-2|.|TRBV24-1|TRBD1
TGTGCCACCAGTGCGACAGGGGCCTATGGCTACACCTTC
CATSATGAYGYTF
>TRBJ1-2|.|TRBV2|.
TGTGCCAGTGGGAGCAGGGGAAACTATGGCTACACCTTC
CASGSRGNYGYTF
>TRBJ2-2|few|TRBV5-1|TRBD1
TGCGCCAGCAGCTCGAACAGGGGGGTAGGCGGGGAGCTGTTTTTT
CASSSNRGVGGELFF
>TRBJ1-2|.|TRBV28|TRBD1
TGTGCCAGCAGTTTCGCCGGGACAGGGGATGGCTACACCTTC
CASSFAGTGDGYTF
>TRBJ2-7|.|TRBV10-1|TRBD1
TGCGCCAGCAGTGACCCCCGGGACAGGGATCCCTACGAGCAGTACTTC
CASSDPRDRDPYEQYF
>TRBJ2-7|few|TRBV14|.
TGTGCCAGCAGCCAAGACAGAATCTACGAGCAGTACTTC
CASSQDRIYEQYF
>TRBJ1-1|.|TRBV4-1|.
TGCGCCAGCAGCCAAGATCCGGTGAACACTGAAGCTTTCTTT
CASSQDPVNTEAFF
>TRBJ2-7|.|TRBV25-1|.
TGTGCCAGCAGTGATAACGGGGACGAGCAGTACTTC
CASSDNGDEQYF
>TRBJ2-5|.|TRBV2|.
TGTGCCAGCTTGCAGGGGTTGGGCTGGGGAGAGACCCAGTACTTC
CASLQGLGWGETQYF
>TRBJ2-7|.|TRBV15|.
TGTGCCACCAGCGGGGGACTTTCGTACGAGCAGTACTTC
CATSGGLSYEQYF
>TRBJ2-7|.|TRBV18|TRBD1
TGTGCCAGCTCACCGGGGACAGGGGGCTACGAGCAGTACTTC
CASSPGTGGYEQYF
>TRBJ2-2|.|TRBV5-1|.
TGCGCCAGCAGCGAGGTCGTGGGGCGTCACCGTGGGCTGTTTTTT
CASSEVVGRHRGLFF
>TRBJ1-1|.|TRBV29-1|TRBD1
TGCAGCGTTGAGGGGACAGGGAACACTGAAGCTTTCTTT
CSVEGTGNTEAFF
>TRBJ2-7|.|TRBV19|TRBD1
TGTGCCAGTAGTATAGAGTGGACAGGCTCCTACGAGCAGTACTTC
CASSIEWTGSYEQYF
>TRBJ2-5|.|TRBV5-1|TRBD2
TGCGCCAGCACTAGCGGGAGCCAAGAGACCCAGTACTTC
CASTSGSQETQYF
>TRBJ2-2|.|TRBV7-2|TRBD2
TGTGCCAGCAGCCGGTTTCAGCTAGCGGATCAGGCCGGGGAGCTGTTTTTT
CASSRFQLADQAGELFF
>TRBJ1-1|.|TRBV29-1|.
TGCAGCGGTGGTATGGGGGGCACTGAAGCTTTCTTT
CSGGMGGTEAFF
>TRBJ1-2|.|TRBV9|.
TGTGCCAGCAGCCCCTGGCCCGGGTCTAATGGCTACACCTTC
CASSPWPGSNGYTF
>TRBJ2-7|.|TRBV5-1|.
TGCGCCAGCAACTTGGGGCAGGCCTCCTACGAGCAGTACTTC
CASNLGQASYEQYF
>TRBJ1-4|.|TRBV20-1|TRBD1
TGCAGTGCTGGTGGACAGGGAAAAGCAACTAATGAAAAACTGTTTTTT
CSAGGQGKATNEKLFF
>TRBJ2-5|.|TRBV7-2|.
TGTGCCAGCAGCTTCAGCGGACCGCACGAGACCCAGTACTTC
CASSFSGPHETQYF
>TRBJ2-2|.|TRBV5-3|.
TGTGCCAGAAGCTCACCCACTCGACTCCTCCCCGGGGAGCTGTTTTTT
CARSSPTRLLPGELFF
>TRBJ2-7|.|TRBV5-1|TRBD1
TGCGCCAGCAGCTTGTCCGGGACAGGGAGCTACGAGCAGTACTTC
CASSLSGTGSYEQYF
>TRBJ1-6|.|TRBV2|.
TGTGCCAGCAGCCGGCGGGGGGCCAGCTCCTATAATTCACCCCTCCACTTT
CASSRRGASSYNSPLHF
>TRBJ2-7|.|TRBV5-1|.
TGCGCCAGCAGACCTGAGCGGGTTACCTACGAGCAGTACTTC
CASRPERVTYEQYF
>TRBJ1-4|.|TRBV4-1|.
TGCGCCAGCAGTCGAAACAGAGCGGCTAATGAAAAACTGTTTTTT
CASSRNRAANEKLFF
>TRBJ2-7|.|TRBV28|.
TGTGCCAGCACATCCTCGGAGTTAACCTACGAGCAGTACTTC
CASTSSELTYEQYF
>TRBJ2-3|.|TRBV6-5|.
TGTGCCAGCACTTTCGCGGCAGGGGGCACAGATACGCAGTATTTT
CASTFAAGGTDTQYF